The rows below give T cell receptor beta chains drawn from one sample of a study of T-cell reconstitution after alpha-beta-depleted transplantation in children. TCRdb processed the PCR reads anew with MiXCR; each CDR3 protein has one entry. The sample holds about 72,000 distinct CDR3 sequences, around 6.6% seen once. The material was PBMCs from the stem cell graft donor, obtained from the stem cell graft. The receptors were sampled from a human donor who donated a stem cell graft to a child with acute lymphoblastic leukemia. CDR3s include the opening cysteine and the closing phenylalanine or tryptophan. A D gene is named only where the DNA matches it firmly. Size is omitted from some rows. Given values are once, few, many or a class for expanded clones.

V,length,D,J,size,CDR3,DNA
TRBV27,14,-,TRBJ2-7,many,CASSPRWEAYEQYF,TGTGCCAGCAGTCCCCGATGGGAAGCTTACGAGCAGTACTTC
TRBV2,14,-,TRBJ1-2,many,CASSELGPNYGYTF,TGTGCCAGCAGTGAGCTGGGGCCCAACTATGGCTACACCTTC
TRBV9,15,-,TRBJ2-1,many,CASSVESDSYNEQFF,TGTGCCAGCAGCGTAGAATCGGACTCCTACAATGAGCAGTTCTTC
TRBV7-6,16,-,TRBJ1-1,many,CASSLAQSRVDTEAFF,TGTGCCAGCAGCTTAGCGCAGTCCAGGGTGGACACTGAAGCTTTCTTT
TRBV9,14,TRBD2,TRBJ2-7,many,CASSVGEGQNEQYF,TGTGCCAGCAGCGTAGGGGAGGGCCAGAACGAGCAGTACTTC
TRBV29-1,14,-,TRBJ1-4,many,CSVEEYTGKEKLFF,TGCAGCGTTGAAGAATACACAGGGAAGGAAAAACTGTTTTTT
TRBV9,14,-,TRBJ2-3,many,CASSVAGYPDTQYF,TGTGCCAGCAGTGTAGCTGGGTACCCAGATACGCAGTATTTT
TRBV19,18,TRBD1,TRBJ2-2,few,CASSIGTGGYLRSGELFF,TGTGCCAGTAGTATCGGGACAGGGGGCTATCTAAGGTCCGGGGAGCTGTTTTTT
TRBV12-3/TRBV12-4,14,-,TRBJ2-7,few,CASTLSSNPYEQYF,TGTGCCAGCACTTTATCCTCCAACCCCTACGAGCAGTACTTC
TRBV6-1,14,-,TRBJ2-6,many,CASISHSGANVLTF,TGTGCCAGCATCTCCCACTCTGGGGCCAACGTCCTGACTTTC
TRBV5-8,16,TRBD2,TRBJ2-7,-,CASSPGTSGNSYEQYF,TGTGCCAGCAGCCCGGGGACTAGCGGGAACTCCTACGAGCAGTACTTC
TRBV6-5,14,-,TRBJ1-2,-,CASSYSSGKGGYTF,TGTGCCAGCAGTTACTCGTCAGGGAAGGGTGGCTACACCTTC
TRBV3-1,14,-,TRBJ1-1,many,CASSQVTKNTEAFF,TGTGCCAGCAGCCAAGTCACAAAGAACACTGAAGCTTTCTTT
TRBV29-1,12,-,TRBJ1-2,many,CGQRGVDYGYTF,TGCGGGCAACGGGGGGTTGACTATGGCTACACCTTC
TRBV5-1,17,TRBD1,TRBJ2-7,many,CASSFLPQGEVSYEQYF,TGCGCCAGCAGCTTTCTACCACAGGGGGAGGTCTCCTACGAGCAGTACTTC
TRBV28,16,TRBD1,TRBJ2-7,-,CASSPQDRVRIYEQYF,TGTGCCAGCAGTCCCCAGGACAGGGTGAGAATCTACGAGCAGTACTTC
TRBV12-5,13,-,TRBJ2-7,once,CATAPADGHEQYF,TGTGCTACCGCACCCGCTGACGGGCACGAGCAGTACTTC
TRBV7-3,16,TRBD2,TRBJ2-3,many,CASSLISGGRTDTQYF,TGTGCCAGCAGCTTAATTAGCGGGGGTCGCACAGATACGCAGTATTTT
TRBV5-1,13,-,TRBJ2-2,many,CASSLGYSGELFF,TGCGCCAGCAGCTTGGGATACTCCGGGGAGCTGTTTTTT
TRBV7-2,14,-,TRBJ2-5,-,CASSLTVSQETQYF,TGTGCCAGCAGCTTAACTGTAAGCCAAGAGACCCAGTACTTC
TRBV28,18,TRBD2,TRBJ2-2,many,CASSPTGLAGVNTGELFF,TGTGCCAGCAGTCCGACCGGACTAGCGGGAGTGAACACCGGGGAGCTGTTTTTT
TRBV6-4,16,TRBD1,TRBJ1-5,many,CASSEGTEVCNQPQHF,TGTGCCAGCAGTGAGGGGACAGAGGTTTGCAATCAGCCCCAGCATTTT
TRBV5-5,14,TRBD1,TRBJ2-7,-,CASSRDRATYEQYF,TGTGCCAGCAGCCGGGACAGGGCCACCTACGAGCAGTACTTC
TRBV20-1,16,TRBD2,TRBJ2-5,many,CSASDLAGGGWETQYF,TGCAGTGCTAGTGATCTGGCGGGGGGAGGTTGGGAGACCCAGTACTTC
TRBV2,16,TRBD1,TRBJ1-3,few,CASSERDRSSGNTIYF,TGTGCCAGCAGTGAAAGGGACAGGAGCTCTGGAAACACCATATATTTT